This T cell receptor beta chain was retrieved from a study of molecular identifiers for immune sequencing clone quantification. Study-level background: Replicate RNA from roughly 18,000 or 92,000 naive CD8 T cells formed five aliquots; four were sequenced. Points from the study as a whole: Clones of above 20 RNA copies carried over 98% of effector molecules; in naive cells they carried under 1%.

Using 10%, 30% or 50% RNA, naive CD8 libraries were derived from approximately 22,000 to 940,000 sorted cells. CD8+CD4-CCR7+CD45RA+ cells were sorted as naive CD8 T cells. There are many counts of this clonotype. The antigen remains undetermined. TCRdb passed the PCR reads through MiXCR, listing each CDR3 protein once. The sample shows around 40,000 distinct CDR3 sequences, less than 20% of them seen only once. Trimming stripped 0 bases from V and 4 bases from J, with 15 bases between. The CDR3 extends over 16 amino acids. Germline CDR1 and CDR2: LGHNT and FRNRAP. Source material: naive CD8+ T cells from blood, with Jurkat cell RNA spiked in. Documented subset: FACS-sorted CD8+CD4-CCR7+CD45RA+ naive T cells. This receptor was taken from a human donor in good health. Some libraries in this study had Jurkat cell RNA spiked in. This chain uses TRBV12-5 with TRBJ1-2; no definite D call. CDR3 region: CASGLVSRLNLYGYTF. The CDR3, as DNA: TGTGCTAGTGGTTTGGTATCTCGACTTAACCTCTATGGCTACACCTTC.